This T cell receptor beta chain appears in the sequencing data of a study of control samples from healthy donors and cancer patients. CDR1 is LGHNA, CDR2 YNFKEQ, per germline. CDR3 length: 16 amino acids. V was clipped by 5 bases and J by 4 bases; unmatched bases: 7. Sequenced by immunoSEQ multiplex PCR; TCRdb stores in-frame clones only, minus some. The sample lists about 150,000 clones, around 90% occurring once. The chain is built from TRBV4-2 and TRBJ2-7; TRBD2 matches 14 bases. This receptor was obtained from a young man in good health. Sequenced: blood. The CDR3: CASSSRTSGGMYEQYF. In DNA form, the CDR3 reads TGTGCCAGCAGCTCCAGGACTAGCGGGGGGATGTACGAGCAGTACTTC.